The 14 T cell receptor beta chains presented below share a single source sample, sequenced in a study of cytomegalovirus exposure and HLA in healthy donors. A multiplex PCR was run with 60 Vbeta primers and 13 Jbeta primers. Profiled with immunoSEQ multiplex PCR; TCRdb holds only in-frame clones, not every one. The sample shows approximately 140,000 clones, about 74% of them seen only once. The sample comprised PBMCs. These receptors were collected from a woman in her forties or fifties in good health and CMV-seronegative.

The genes are TRBV14 and TRBJ2-6, with TRBD1 identical over 8 bases. The trim removed 2 bases at V and 0 bases at J, leaving 0 bases unmatched. This CDR3 spans 16 amino acids. In germline, CDR1 is SGHDN, CDR2 FVKESK. The CDR3: CASSQTGGSGANVLTF. As DNA, the CDR3 is TGTGCCAGCAGCCAAACAGGGGGCTCTGGGGCCAACGTCCTGACTTTC.

This clone was observed at least ten times. The J gene is TRBJ1-1, the V gene TRBV19; no firm D call. CDR3 size: 12 residues. Trimming removed 5 bases from V and 5 bases from J, with 9 bases in between. Germline CDR1 LNHDA, CDR2 SQIVND (reference sequence). The CDR3 region has the DNA TGTGCCAGTAGTGCGTCGAGGACTGAAGCTTTCTTT. Translating it yields CASSASRTEAFF.

This clone has a handful of counts. This chain connects TRBV19 to TRBJ1-1; D not certain. This CDR3 is built from 14 residues. Per germline, CDR1 LNHDA and CDR2 SQIVND (reference sequence). V lost 3 bases to trimming and J lost 0 bases, with 8 bases between them. This chain's CDR3 is CASSIGDMNTEAFF. CDR3 nucleotides: TGTGCCAGTAGTATCGGGGATATGAACACTGAAGCTTTCTTT.

The V and J genes are TRBV5-4 and TRBJ2-1, with 7 positions matching TRBD2. The germline gives CDR1 SGHNT, CDR2 YYREEE (reference sequence). V shed 4 bases and J 8 bases; nucleotides not matched to a gene: 18. This CDR3 has 17 residues. The CDR3 is CASSLDLTSTLRDEQFF. DNA of the CDR3: TGTGCCAGCAGCCTGGACTTGACTAGCACCCTTCGGGATGAGCAGTTCTTC.

The genes are TRBV6-1 and TRBJ2-5; 7 bases match TRBD2. V lost 6 bases to trimming and J lost 2 bases; unmatched junction nucleotides: 0. Germline CDR1 MNHNS, CDR2 SASEGT. The CDR3 spans 12 residues. In DNA form, the CDR3 reads TGTGCCAGCAGGCGGGGGCAAGAGACCCAGTACTTC. Translation gives CASRRGQETQYF.

V usage is TRBV19 and J usage is TRBJ2-6, with no clear D. CDR3 length equals 16 residues. The V end lost 2 bases, the J end lost 1 base, and 9 bases lay between the germline ends. The germline CDR1 and CDR2 sequences are LNHDA and SQIVND (reference sequence). As DNA, the CDR3 is TGTGCCAGTAGTATACCCCTTCCTTCTGGGGCCAACGTCCTGACTTTC. It specifies CASSIPLPSGANVLTF.

The chain links TRBV2 to TRBJ2-7; TRBD2 aligns across 7 bases. The germline V gene has CDR1 SNHLY and CDR2 FYNNEI. The trim removed 8 bases at V and 7 bases at J, leaving 11 bases unmatched. The CDR3 spans 13 residues. The CDR3: CASLPPGRGEQYF. CDR3 bases: TGTGCCAGCCTACCTCCGGGGCGGGGGGAGCAGTACTTC.

The CDR3 DNA follows: TGTGCCATGGAGCGACAGGAGACAAACTATGGCTACACCTTC. Its translation is CAMERQETNYGYTF. The gene calls are TRBV5-4 and TRBJ1-2; D perhaps matches TRBD1 (6 bases). Germline-derived CDR1 and CDR2 are SGHNT and YYREEE (reference sequence). The CDR3 has 14 amino acids. Trimming left V 9 bases short and J 2 bases short, with 17 bases between.

The V call is TRBV27, the J call TRBJ2-1, with D maybe TRBD2 (7 bases). The V end lost 3 bases, the J end lost 4 bases, and 13 bases lay between the germline ends. Germline assignment: CDR1 MNHEY and CDR2 SMNVEV (reference sequence). The CDR3 loop spans 15 amino acids. CDR3 in DNA: TGTGCCAGCAGTTTGGGGGCTAGCGGTTACAATGAGCAGTTCTTC. Its translation: CASSLGASGYNEQFF.

This chain uses TRBV5-1 with TRBJ2-5; TRBD1 is a possible D gene (6 bases). There are 16 residues in the CDR3. The V gene's germline CDR1 is SGHRS and CDR2 YFSETQ. Trimming left V 4 bases short and J 0 bases short, with 16 bases between. For the CDR3, the DNA is TGCGCCAGCAGCGAGACAGGTACCCCCCACCAAGAGACCCAGTACTTC. This sequence encodes CASSETGTPHQETQYF. Full variable domain (remainder filled in from reference TRBV5-1 and TRBJ2-5): KAGVTQTPRYLIKTRGQQVTLSCSPISGHRSVSWYQQTPGQGLQFLFEYFSETQRNKGNFPGRFSGRQFSNSRSEMNVSTLELGDSALYLCASSETGTPHQETQYFGPGTRLLVL.

The chain couples TRBV7-8 to TRBJ2-7; no clear D. Germline V lookup: CDR1 SGHVS, CDR2 FQNEAQ. CDR3 size: 11 residues. V was cut by 5 bases and J by 4 bases, with 6 bases left in between. CDR3 in amino acids: CASSPGYEQYF. DNA of the CDR3: TGTGCCAGCAGCCCGGGTTACGAGCAGTACTTC.

The chain uses TRBV11-1 and TRBJ2-1; 9 bases align to TRBD2. The CDR3 spans 14 residues. Germline trimming cut 1 base from V and 6 bases from J; bases unmatched to any gene: 1. The V gene's germline CDR1 is SGHAT and CDR2 FQDESV (reference sequence). The CDR3 spells CASSLVRGGNEQFF. CDR3 coding DNA: TGTGCCAGCAGCTTAGTGCGGGGGGGCAATGAGCAGTTCTTC.

Only one count was recorded for this clone. The chain is built from TRBV7-6 and TRBJ2-7; D perhaps matches TRBD1 (6 bases). Trimming pared 5 bases from V and 4 bases from J, leaving 15 bases between. This CDR3 comprises 14 residues. Per germline, CDR1 SGHVS and CDR2 FNYEAQ. CDR3 residues: CASSKAQGPYEQYF. The DNA for the CDR3 is TGTGCCAGCAGCAAGGCCCAGGGGCCATACGAGCAGTACTTC.

The CDR3 sequence: CASSLLAGVYNEQFF. Written as DNA, the CDR3 is TGCGCCAGCAGCTTACTAGCGGGGGTATACAATGAGCAGTTCTTC. The chain combines TRBV4-1 with TRBJ2-1; 11 bases line up with TRBD2. CDR1 is MGHRA and CDR2 is YSYEKL in the germline V gene. V shed 5 bases, J shed 4 bases, and the junction held 4 bases outside the gene matches. The length of the CDR3 is 15 residues.